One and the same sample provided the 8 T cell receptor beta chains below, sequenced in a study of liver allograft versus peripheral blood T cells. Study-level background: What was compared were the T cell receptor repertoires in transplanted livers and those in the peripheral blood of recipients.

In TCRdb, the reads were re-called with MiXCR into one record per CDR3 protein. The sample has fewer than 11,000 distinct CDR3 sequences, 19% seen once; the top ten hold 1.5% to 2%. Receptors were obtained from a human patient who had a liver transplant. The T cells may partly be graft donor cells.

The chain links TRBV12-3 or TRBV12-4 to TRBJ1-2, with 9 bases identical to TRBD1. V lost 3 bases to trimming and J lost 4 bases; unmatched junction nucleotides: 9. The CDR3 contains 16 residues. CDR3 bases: TGTGCCAGCAGTTTCCGGACAGGGGCTAACCCCTATGGCTACACCTTC. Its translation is CASSFRTGANPYGYTF.

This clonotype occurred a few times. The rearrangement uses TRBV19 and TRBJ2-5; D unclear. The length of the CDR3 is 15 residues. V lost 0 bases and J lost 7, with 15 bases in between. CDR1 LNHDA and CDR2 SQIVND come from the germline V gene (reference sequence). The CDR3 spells CASSIDRSPLVTQYF. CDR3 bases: TGTGCCAGTAGTATAGATCGTAGCCCGCTCGTGACCCAGTACTTC.

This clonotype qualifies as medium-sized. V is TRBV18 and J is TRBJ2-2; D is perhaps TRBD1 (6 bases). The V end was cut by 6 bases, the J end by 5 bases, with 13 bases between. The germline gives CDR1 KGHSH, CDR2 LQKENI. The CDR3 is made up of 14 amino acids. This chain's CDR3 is CASSPIQGTGELFF. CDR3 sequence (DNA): TGTGCCAGCTCGCCCATCCAGGGGACCGGGGAGCTGTTTTTT.

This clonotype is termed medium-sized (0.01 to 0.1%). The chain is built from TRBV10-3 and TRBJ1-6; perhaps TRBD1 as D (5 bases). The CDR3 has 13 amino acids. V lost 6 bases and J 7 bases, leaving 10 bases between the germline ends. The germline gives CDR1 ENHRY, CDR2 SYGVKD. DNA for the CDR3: TGTGCCATCAGGGGGGACCTAAATTCACCCCTCCACTTT. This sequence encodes CAIRGDLNSPLHF.

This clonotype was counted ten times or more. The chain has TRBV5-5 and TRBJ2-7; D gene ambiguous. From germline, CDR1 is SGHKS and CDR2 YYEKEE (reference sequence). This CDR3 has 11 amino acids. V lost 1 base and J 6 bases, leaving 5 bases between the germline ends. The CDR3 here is CASSLRGEQYF. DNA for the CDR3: TGTGCCAGCAGCTTGAGAGGCGAGCAGTACTTC.

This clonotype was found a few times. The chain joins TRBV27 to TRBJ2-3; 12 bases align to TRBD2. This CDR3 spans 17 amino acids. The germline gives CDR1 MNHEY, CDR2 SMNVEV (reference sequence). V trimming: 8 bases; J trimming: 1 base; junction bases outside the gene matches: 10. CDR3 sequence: CASGSTSGRGGTDTQYF. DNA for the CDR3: TGTGCCAGCGGCTCGACTAGCGGGAGAGGAGGCACAGATACGCAGTATTTT.

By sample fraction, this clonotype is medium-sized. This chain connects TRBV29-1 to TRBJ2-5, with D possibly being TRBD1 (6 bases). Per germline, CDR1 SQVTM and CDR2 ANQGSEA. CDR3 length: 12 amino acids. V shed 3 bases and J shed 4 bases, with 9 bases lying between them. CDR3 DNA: TGCAGCGTTGACAGGGGTCGAGAGACCCAGTACTTC. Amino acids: CSVDRGRETQYF.

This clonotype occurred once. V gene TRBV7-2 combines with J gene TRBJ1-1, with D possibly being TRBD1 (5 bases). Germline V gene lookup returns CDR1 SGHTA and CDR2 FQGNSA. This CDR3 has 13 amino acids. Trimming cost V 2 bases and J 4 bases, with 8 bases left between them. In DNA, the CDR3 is TGTGCCAGCAGCTTACAGGGCGGCACTGAAGCTTTCTTT. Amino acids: CASSLQGGTEAFF.